The 9 T cell receptor beta chains below come from one sample, sequenced in a study of cytomegalovirus exposure and HLA in healthy donors. Sequencing was performed with immunoSEQ multiplex PCR; in TCRdb, only in-frame clones are kept and a portion is missing. The table lists 150,000 to 250,000 clones, about three quarters of them singletons, with around 1.2% in the top ten. The sequenced sample was PBMCs. The source is a woman in her twenties or thirties in good health and CMV-seronegative.

The chain recombines TRBV27 with TRBJ1-5, with 8 bases that match TRBD1. This CDR3 comprises 16 residues. V lost 2 bases to trimming and J lost 2 bases; unmatched junction nucleotides: 5. Germline loops: CDR1 MNHEY, CDR2 SMNVEV (reference sequence). In nucleotides, the CDR3 is TGTGCCAGCAGTTTACATCCAGGGGGCGGCAATCAGCCCCAGCATTTT. Its protein is CASSLHPGGGNQPQHF.

The genes are TRBV5-8 and TRBJ1-2; 8 bases are shared with TRBD1. CDR3 length equals 13 residues. The V segment lost 1 base and the J segment 7 bases; nucleotides outside the gene matches: 3. Germline CDR1 SGHTS, CDR2 YDEGEE. The DNA for the CDR3 is TGTGCCAGCAGCTTGCAGGGGGCGCCTGGCTACACCTTC. Translating gives CASSLQGAPGYTF.

J is TRBJ2-3 and V is TRBV6-5; D perhaps matches TRBD2 (6 bases). Per the germline V gene, CDR1 is MNHEY and CDR2 is SVGAGI. The CDR3 consists of 15 residues. Trimming stripped 0 bases from V and 4 bases from J, with 11 bases between. The CDR3 sequence: CASSYSRAGSDTQYF. CDR3 DNA sequence: TGTGCCAGCAGTTACTCCCGGGCGGGATCAGATACGCAGTATTTT.

The gene calls are TRBV9 and TRBJ1-1, with 11 bases fitting TRBD1. The V segment lost 3 bases and the J segment 4 bases; nucleotides outside the gene matches: 5. Germline-derived CDR1 and CDR2 are SGDLS and YYNGEE. CDR3 size: 15 residues. The CDR3 DNA reads as TGTGCCAGCAGCGAAGGACAGGGGGCTAGCACTGAAGCTTTCTTT. Translated: CASSEGQGASTEAFF.

The rearrangement joins TRBV29-1 to TRBJ1-2; D not resolved. V gave up 0 bases and J gave up 8 bases, with 10 bases separating them. This CDR3 region has 12 residues. Germline lookup yields CDR1 SQVTM and CDR2 ANQGSEA. The CDR3 is CSVEEPGSGYTF. CDR3 coding DNA: TGCAGCGTTGAAGAACCCGGGTCCGGCTACACCTTC.

This clone was detected once. The chain employs TRBV2 and TRBJ2-7; TRBD2 matches 9 bases. Losses at the gene ends were 1 base for V and 2 bases for J; bases not matched to a gene: 6. Germline CDR1 and CDR2: SNHLY and FYNNEI. This CDR3 contains 16 residues. CDR3: CASSEDRLAVAYEQYF. The CDR3 DNA is TGTGCCAGCAGTGAAGACAGACTAGCGGTGGCCTACGAGCAGTACTTC.

This clone was found once. The CDR3 protein is CASSLSGGANTEAFF. The CDR3 DNA follows: TGCGCCAGCAGCTTGAGCGGGGGAGCGAACACTGAAGCTTTCTTT. This sequence joins TRBV5-1 and TRBJ1-1, with a weak D call TRBD1 (5 bases). Per the germline V gene, CDR1 is SGHRS and CDR2 is YFSETQ. The CDR3 is 15 amino acids. V was pared by 1 base and J by 1 base, with 11 bases between.

In this sample, this clone turned up once. This chain links TRBV11-3 with TRBJ2-5; D is uncertain. The V end lost 5 bases, the J end lost 5 bases, and 12 bases lay between the germline ends. The CDR3 sequence is 13 residues long. Germline V CDR1 and CDR2: SGHNT, YENEEA. CDR3 DNA sequence: TGTGCCAGCAGCCCCGGAGTTGCCGAGACCCAGTACTTC. Amino acid sequence: CASSPGVAETQYF.

V usage is TRBV2 and J usage is TRBJ1-1; possible D gene TRBD1, 6 bases. Germline loops: CDR1 SNHLY, CDR2 FYNNEI. The CDR3 length is 17 residues. V dropped 6 bases and J dropped 1 base, with 21 bases sitting between them. CDR3 coding DNA: TGTGCCAGCAGCAGCTACCCGCCCGGACAGAGGAACACTGAAGCTTTCTTT. This sequence encodes CASSSYPPGQRNTEAFF.